This TCR beta chain was identified in a study of tumor-infiltrating lymphocytes in oesophageal squamous cell carcinoma. Each CDR3 protein is one row after TCRdb ran MiXCR on the PCR reads. The sample holds fewer than 20,000 distinct CDR3 sequences; 35% to 55% are singletons and the top ten take roughly 40%. Per the germline V gene, CDR1 is SGHTA and CDR2 is FQGNSA. With 8 bases clipped from V and 1 base from J, the junction kept 3 bases outside the gene matches. This CDR3 has 14 amino acids. Sequences were obtained from blood. The chain recombines TRBV7-2 with TRBJ2-3; 10 bases agree with TRBD2. This TCR was recovered from a female donor with esophageal squamous cell carcinoma. CDR3 loop: CASGLAAGTDTQYF. The CDR3 coding sequence is TGTGCCAGCGGACTAGCGGCGGGCACAGATACGCAGTATTTT.